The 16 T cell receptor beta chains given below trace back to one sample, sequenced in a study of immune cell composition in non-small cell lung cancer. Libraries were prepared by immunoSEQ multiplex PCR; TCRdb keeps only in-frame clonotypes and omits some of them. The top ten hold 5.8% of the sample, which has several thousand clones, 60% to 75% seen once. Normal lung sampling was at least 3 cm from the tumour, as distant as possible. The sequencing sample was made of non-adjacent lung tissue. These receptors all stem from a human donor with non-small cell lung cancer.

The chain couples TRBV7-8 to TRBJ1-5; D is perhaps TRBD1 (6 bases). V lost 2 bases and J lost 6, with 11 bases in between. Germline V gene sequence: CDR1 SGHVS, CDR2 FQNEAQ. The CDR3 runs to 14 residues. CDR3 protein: CASSLSQGSQPQHF. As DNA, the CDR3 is TGTGCCAGCAGCTTAAGCCAGGGGAGTCAGCCCCAGCATTTT.

The DNA for the CDR3 is TGTGCCAGCAGTGAGGACACCCTTAATGAAAAACTGTTTTTT. This gives the protein CASSEDTLNEKLFF. The chain is built from TRBV28 and TRBJ1-4; the D gene is possibly TRBD1 (5 bases). Looked up from germline, CDR1 is MDHEN and CDR2 is SYDVKM. This CDR3 is built from 14 residues. The ends were cut back, 5 bases at V and 4 bases at J, with 11 bases in the middle.

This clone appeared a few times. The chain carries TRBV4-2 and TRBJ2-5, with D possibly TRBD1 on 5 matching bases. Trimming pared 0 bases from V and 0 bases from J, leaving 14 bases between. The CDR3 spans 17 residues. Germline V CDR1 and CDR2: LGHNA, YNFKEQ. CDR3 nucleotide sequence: TGTGCCAGCAGCCAAGATTTGGGGCAGAACAACCAAGAGACCCAGTACTTC. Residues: CASSQDLGQNNQETQYF.

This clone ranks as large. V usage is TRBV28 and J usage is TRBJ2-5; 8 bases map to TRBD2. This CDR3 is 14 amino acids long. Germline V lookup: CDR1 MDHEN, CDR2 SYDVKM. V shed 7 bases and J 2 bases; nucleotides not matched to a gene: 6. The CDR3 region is CASTDGLAQETQYF. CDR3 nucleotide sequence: TGTGCCAGCACCGACGGACTAGCTCAAGAGACCCAGTACTTC.

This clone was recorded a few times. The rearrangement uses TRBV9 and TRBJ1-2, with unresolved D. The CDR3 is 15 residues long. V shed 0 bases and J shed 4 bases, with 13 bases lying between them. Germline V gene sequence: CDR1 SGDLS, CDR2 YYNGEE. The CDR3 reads CASSVGLAWGYGYTF. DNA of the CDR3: TGTGCCAGCAGCGTAGGCCTAGCGTGGGGCTATGGCTACACCTTC.

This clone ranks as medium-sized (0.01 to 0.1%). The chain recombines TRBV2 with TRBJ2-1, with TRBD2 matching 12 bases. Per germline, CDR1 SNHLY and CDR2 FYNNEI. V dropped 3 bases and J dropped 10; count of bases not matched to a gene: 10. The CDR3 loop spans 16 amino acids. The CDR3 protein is CASSDRGLAGLSEQFF. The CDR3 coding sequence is TGTGCCAGCAGTGATCGTGGACTAGCGGGGTTGAGCGAGCAGTTCTTC.

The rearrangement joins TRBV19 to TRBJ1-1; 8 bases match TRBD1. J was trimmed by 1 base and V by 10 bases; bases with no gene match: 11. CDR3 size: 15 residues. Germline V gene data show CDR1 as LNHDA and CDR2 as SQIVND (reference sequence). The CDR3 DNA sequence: TGTGCCACCAGACAGGGGACTTGGTGGAACACTGAAGCTTTCTTT. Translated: CATRQGTWWNTEAFF. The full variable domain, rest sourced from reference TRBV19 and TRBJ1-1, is DGGITQSPKYLFRKEGQNVTLSCEQNLNHDAMYWYRQDPGQGLRLIYYSQIVNDFQKGDIAEGYSVSREKKESFPLTVTSAQKNPTAFYLCATRQGTWWNTEAFFGQGTRLTVV.

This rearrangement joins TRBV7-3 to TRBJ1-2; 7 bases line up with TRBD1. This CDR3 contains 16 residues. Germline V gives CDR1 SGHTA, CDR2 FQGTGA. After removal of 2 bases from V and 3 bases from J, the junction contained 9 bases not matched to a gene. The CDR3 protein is CASSLHRGISDYGYTF. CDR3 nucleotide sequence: TGTGCCAGCAGCTTACACAGGGGAATCTCGGACTATGGCTACACCTTC.

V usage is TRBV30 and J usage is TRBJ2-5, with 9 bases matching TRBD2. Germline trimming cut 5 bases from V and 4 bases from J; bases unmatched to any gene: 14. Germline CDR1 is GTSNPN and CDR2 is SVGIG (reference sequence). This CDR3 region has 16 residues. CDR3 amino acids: CAWHRGLAGFRETQYF. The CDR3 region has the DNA TGTGCCTGGCACCGAGGTCTAGCGGGGTTTCGAGAGACCCAGTACTTC.

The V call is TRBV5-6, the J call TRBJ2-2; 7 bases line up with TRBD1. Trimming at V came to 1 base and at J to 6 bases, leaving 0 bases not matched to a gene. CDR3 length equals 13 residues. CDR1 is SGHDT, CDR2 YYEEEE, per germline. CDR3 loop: CASSLTGAGELFF. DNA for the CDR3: TGTGCCAGCAGCTTGACAGGGGCCGGGGAGCTGTTTTTT. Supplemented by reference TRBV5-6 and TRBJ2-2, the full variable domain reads DAGVTQSPTHLIKTRGQQVTLRCSPKSGHDTVSWYQQALGQGPQFIFQYYEEEERQRGNFPDRFSGHQFPNYSSELNVNALLLGDSALYLCASSLTGAGELFFGEGSRLTVL.

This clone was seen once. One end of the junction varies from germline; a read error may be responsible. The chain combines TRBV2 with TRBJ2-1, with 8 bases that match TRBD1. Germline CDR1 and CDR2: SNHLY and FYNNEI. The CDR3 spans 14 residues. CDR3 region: CASRTGTGLGGGIF. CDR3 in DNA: TGTGCCAGCAGGACCGGGACAGGTCTAGGAGGGGGGATCTTC.

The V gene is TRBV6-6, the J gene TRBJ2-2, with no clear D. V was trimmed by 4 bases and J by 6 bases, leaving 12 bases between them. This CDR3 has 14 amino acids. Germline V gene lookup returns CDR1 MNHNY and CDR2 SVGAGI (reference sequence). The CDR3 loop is CASSFRHPSGELFF. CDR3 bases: TGTGCCAGCAGTTTTCGACACCCCTCCGGGGAGCTGTTTTTT.

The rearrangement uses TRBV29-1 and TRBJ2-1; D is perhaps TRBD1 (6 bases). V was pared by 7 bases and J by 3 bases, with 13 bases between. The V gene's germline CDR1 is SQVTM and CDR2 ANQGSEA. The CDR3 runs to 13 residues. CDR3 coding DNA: TGCAGCGCTGAGCTAGGGGGCTACAATGAGCAGTTCTTC. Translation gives CSAELGGYNEQFF.

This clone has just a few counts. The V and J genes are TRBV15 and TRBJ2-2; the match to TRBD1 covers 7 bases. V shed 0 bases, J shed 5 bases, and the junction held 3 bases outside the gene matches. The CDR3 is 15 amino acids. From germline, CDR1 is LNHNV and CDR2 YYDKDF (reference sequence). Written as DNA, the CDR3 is TGTGCCACCAGCAGAGACAGGGGGAATACCGGGGAGCTGTTTTTT. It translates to CATSRDRGNTGELFF.

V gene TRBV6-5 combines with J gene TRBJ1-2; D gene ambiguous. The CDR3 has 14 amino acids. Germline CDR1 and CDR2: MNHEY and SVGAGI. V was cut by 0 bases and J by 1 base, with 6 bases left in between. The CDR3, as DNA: TGTGCCAGCAGTTACTCGAACAGTAACTATGGCTACACCTTC. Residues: CASSYSNSNYGYTF.

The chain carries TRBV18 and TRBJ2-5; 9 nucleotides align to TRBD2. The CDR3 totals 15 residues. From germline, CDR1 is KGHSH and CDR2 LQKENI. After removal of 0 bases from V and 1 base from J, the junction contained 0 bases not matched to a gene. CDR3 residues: CASSPPSGGQETQYF. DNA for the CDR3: TGTGCCAGCTCACCACCTAGCGGGGGCCAAGAGACCCAGTACTTC.